This passage covers 30 T cell receptor beta chains from one sample sequenced in a study of T cells in Graves' hyperthyroidism and ophthalmopathy. Amplified TCR beta CDR3 regions derived from RNA transcripts. Using the HTBI primer set, a first-round RT-PCR was run on the TCR CDR3. TCRdb itself ran the multiplex PCR reads through MiXCR, one entry per CDR3 protein. Altogether hundreds of thousands of distinct CDR3 sequences are present, under 15% being singletons, with the ten largest covering around 4.1%. Sequenced sample: blood. The receptors were sampled from a woman aged 40-49 years with Graves' ophthalmopathy.

This clonotype came up many times. The rearrangement joins TRBV20-1 to TRBJ2-5, with TRBD2 identical over 9 bases. The germline V gene has CDR1 DFQATT and CDR2 SNEGSKA (reference sequence). V gave up 6 bases and J gave up 5 bases; unmatched junction bases: 7. The CDR3 covers 13 residues. This CDR3 is CSAAGTSTETQYF. The CDR3 DNA is TGCAGTGCCGCCGGGACTAGCACGGAGACCCAGTACTTC.

The chain links TRBV7-2 to TRBJ1-5, with D perhaps matching TRBD1 (5 bases). V lost 3 bases to trimming and J lost 9 bases, with 18 bases between them. Germline loops: CDR1 SGHTA, CDR2 FQGNSA. The CDR3 runs to 15 residues. The CDR3, as DNA: TGTGCCAGCAGCTTCGACAGTTCGGGAAGTCGGCCCCAGCATTTT. Its protein is CASSFDSSGSRPQHF.

This clonotype was counted ten times or more. CDR3 loop: CASSRQSSYEQYF. CDR3 in DNA: TGTGCCAGCAGCCGACAGAGCTCCTACGAGCAGTACTTC. J is TRBJ2-7 and V is TRBV11-1; D might be TRBD1 (5 bases). Trimming took 5 bases from V and 0 from J, leaving 8 bases between them. The CDR3 is 13 amino acids. Germline CDR1 and CDR2: SGHAT and FQDESV (reference sequence).

The table lists this clonotype with many counts. The chain carries TRBV27 and TRBJ1-1; D is unresolved. The CDR3 is made up of 14 amino acids. Germline V gives CDR1 MNHEY, CDR2 SMNVEV (reference sequence). Trimming removed 3 bases at V and 1 base at J, with 9 bases between. The CDR3 DNA is TGTGCCAGCAGTTTGGATGGCAGGAACACTGAAGCTTTCTTT. The encoded protein is CASSLDGRNTEAFF.

This clonotype was counted at least ten times. The chain employs TRBV30 and TRBJ1-2; perhaps TRBD1 as D (6 bases). Germline-derived CDR1 and CDR2 are GTSNPN and SVGIG (reference sequence). V was pared by 0 bases and J by 4 bases, with 9 bases between. The CDR3 has 13 residues. This CDR3 reads CAWSVIGGYGYTF. The CDR3 DNA reads as TGTGCCTGGAGTGTGATAGGGGGCTATGGCTACACCTTC.

Ten or more counts support this clonotype. The chain joins TRBV11-2 to TRBJ2-5; a possible D gene is TRBD2 (5 bases). CDR3 length: 13 amino acids. Germline V gene data show CDR1 as SGHAT and CDR2 as FQNNGV. V gave up 1 base and J gave up 7 bases, with 10 bases separating them. CDR3 amino acids: CASSLVTKGTQYF. DNA of the CDR3: TGTGCCAGCAGCTTAGTGACTAAAGGGACCCAGTACTTC. Drawing the rest from reference TRBV11-2 and TRBJ2-5, the complete variable domain is EAGVAQSPRYKIIEKRQSVAFWCNPISGHATLYWYQQILGQGPKLLIQFQNNGVVDDSQLPKDRFSAERLKGVDSTLKIQPAKLEDSAVYLCASSLVTKGTQYFGPGTRLLVL.

This clonotype has at least ten counts. This sequence joins TRBV28 and TRBJ1-1; D is unclear. Trimming pared 3 bases from V and 3 bases from J, leaving 8 bases between. This CDR3 region has 13 residues. Germline V lookup: CDR1 MDHEN, CDR2 SYDVKM. The CDR3 region is CASSFLSDTEAFF. The CDR3 DNA reads TGTGCCAGCAGTTTCTTAAGTGACACTGAAGCTTTCTTT.

The V gene is TRBV11-1, the J gene TRBJ2-2; 7 nucleotides line up with TRBD2. The germline gives CDR1 SGHAT, CDR2 FQDESV (reference sequence). Germline trimming cut 3 bases from V and 0 bases from J; bases unmatched to any gene: 10. The CDR3 has 18 amino acids. In nucleotides, the CDR3 is TGTGCCAGCAGCTTCCCTAGCGGCCCCCAAGCGAACACCGGGGAGCTGTTTTTT. It yields the protein CASSFPSGPQANTGELFF.

The chain couples TRBV20-1 to TRBJ2-7; tentative D call: TRBD2 (6 bases). The V and J ends lost 0 bases and 6 bases respectively, with 18 bases between them. Germline-derived CDR1 and CDR2 are DFQATT and SNEGSKA (reference sequence). The CDR3 is 15 amino acids. The CDR3 nucleotides are TGCAGTGCTAGAGATGACGGGGGAGCGAGCGCCGAGCAGTACTTC. It specifies CSARDDGGASAEQYF.

About this clonotype itself: A read error may be the cause here, since a much bigger clone is one base away. V and J are TRBV25-1 and TRBJ1-3; D uncertain. Germline V lookup: CDR1 MGHDK, CDR2 SYGVNS. The CDR3 length is 13 residues. DNA of the CDR3: TGTGTCATCAGGTACTCCTCTGGAAACACCATATATTTT. Translating it yields CVIRYSSGNTIYF.

This clonotype came up many times. The chain joins TRBV29-1 to TRBJ1-1; TRBD1 agrees at 10 bases. This CDR3 spans 14 amino acids. Germline CDR1 reads SQVTM; CDR2 reads ANQGSEA. Trimming at V came to 2 bases and at J to 4 bases, leaving 4 bases not matched to a gene. CDR3: CSVEKGQGRTEAFF. Written as DNA, the CDR3 is TGCAGCGTTGAAAAGGGACAGGGGCGCACTGAAGCTTTCTTT.

Many counts were recorded for this clonotype. The genes are TRBV5-1 and TRBJ1-1, with a possible D match to TRBD1 (6 bases). V dropped 0 bases and J dropped 4 bases, with 10 bases sitting between them. Germline V gene lookup returns CDR1 SGHRS and CDR2 YFSETQ. There are 14 residues in the CDR3. CDR3 loop: CASSLEGGTTEAFF. The CDR3 DNA is TGCGCCAGCAGCTTGGAAGGGGGGACCACTGAAGCTTTCTTT.

This clonotype was seen a handful of times. The chain uses TRBV6-1 and TRBJ1-1; D call uncertain. The CDR3 runs 16 residues. The V gene lost 6 bases and the J gene lost 0 bases, with 17 bases spanning the gap. Germline V gene data show CDR1 as MNHNS and CDR2 as SASEGT. The CDR3 sequence: CASRHVLGSLNTEAFF. CDR3 in DNA: TGTGCCAGCAGACACGTATTAGGATCCCTGAACACTGAAGCTTTCTTT.

V and J are TRBV29-1 and TRBJ1-5; D possibly corresponds to TRBD1 (5 bases). This CDR3 is built from 15 residues. Trimming left V 7 bases short and J 0 bases short, with 16 bases between. CDR1 and CDR2 (germline): SQVTM, ANQGSEA. In nucleotides, the CDR3 is TGCAGCGCTATTGGCCAGGGCGGTAGCAATCAGCCCCAGCATTTT. This gives the protein CSAIGQGGSNQPQHF.

At least ten counts were recorded for this clonotype. The chain employs TRBV20-1 and TRBJ2-1, with 8 bases lining up with TRBD2. The V and J ends lost 2 bases and 3 bases, in that order; junction bases with no gene match: 0. The CDR3 length is 13 residues. From germline, CDR1 is DFQATT and CDR2 SNEGSKA (reference sequence). The CDR3 here is CSARLAGYNEQFF. The CDR3 nucleotides read TGCAGTGCTAGACTAGCGGGCTACAATGAGCAGTTCTTC.

This clonotype occurred many times. The CDR3 nucleotides are TGTGCCAGTAGTATGGGCTTCGGGGGTAGCGAGCAGTACTTC. This encodes CASSMGFGGSEQYF. V usage is TRBV19 and J usage is TRBJ2-7; D is possibly TRBD2 (6 bases). CDR1 LNHDA and CDR2 SQIVND come from the germline V gene (reference sequence). The CDR3 runs 14 residues. V was clipped by 3 bases and J by 6 bases, with 15 bases between them.

The chain recombines TRBV11-3 with TRBJ2-5; D is ambiguous. Looked up from germline, CDR1 is SGHNT and CDR2 is YENEEA. V gave up 7 bases and J gave up 4 bases, with 13 bases separating them. The CDR3 consists of 13 residues. The CDR3 DNA reads as TGTGCCAGCACCCAGACCCGAGGAGAGACCCAGTACTTC. Protein product: CASTQTRGETQYF.

This clonotype was seen many times. The V and J genes are TRBV20-1 and TRBJ2-5; 8 bases are shared with TRBD1. V lost 5 bases and J lost 2; bases outside the gene matches: 4. Germline CDR1 is DFQATT and CDR2 is SNEGSKA (reference sequence). The CDR3 sequence is 13 residues long. The chain's CDR3 is CSARRQGQETQYF. The CDR3 DNA reads TGCAGTGCTCGGCGACAGGGGCAAGAGACCCAGTACTTC.

This chain joins TRBV11-1 and TRBJ2-7; no firm D call. V was shortened by 0 bases and J by 3 bases, with 15 bases between the two germline ends. The length of the CDR3 is 16 residues. CDR1 is SGHAT, CDR2 FQDESV, per germline (reference sequence). The CDR3 region has the DNA TGTGCCAGCAGCTTAGCCATCCTTCCCCCGATCTACGAGCAGTACTTC. It translates to CASSLAILPPIYEQYF.

This clonotype has at least ten counts. The genes are TRBV28 and TRBJ1-2; D not certain. This CDR3 comprises 14 residues. Trimming stripped 1 base from V and 8 bases from J, with 14 bases between. Looked up from germline, CDR1 is MDHEN and CDR2 is SYDVKM. CDR3 nucleotides: TGTGCCAGCAGTTTATTTGCGGGAATAGGGGGCTACACCTTC. Protein: CASSLFAGIGGYTF.

This clonotype was seen more than once but under ten times. The CDR3 DNA reads TGTGCCAGCAGCGGGGTCGGTATGGCTGAAGCTTTCTTT. Encoded protein: CASSGVGMAEAFF. The rearrangement uses TRBV2 and TRBJ1-1; D call uncertain. Between the trimmed V and J ends, which lost 6 bases and 6 bases, there was a span of 14 bases. Germline V gene data show CDR1 as SNHLY and CDR2 as FYNNEI. The CDR3 loop spans 13 amino acids. Combining the CDR3 with reference TRBV2 and TRBJ1-1 gives the whole variable domain EPEVTQTPSHQVTQMGQEVILRCVPISNHLYFYWYRQILGQKVEFLVSFYNNEISEKSEIFDDQFSVERPDGSNFTLKIRSTKLEDSAMYFCASSGVGMAEAFFGQGTRLTVV.

The chain couples TRBV6-1 to TRBJ2-7; 11 bases line up with TRBD1. Germline V lookup: CDR1 MNHNS, CDR2 SASEGT. The J segment lost 3 bases and the V segment lost 7 bases, leaving 8 bases of the junction unmatched. This CDR3 region has 15 residues. This chain's CDR3 is CASTEPGTGGYEQYF. In DNA form, the CDR3 reads TGTGCCAGCACCGAGCCCGGGACAGGGGGCTACGAGCAGTACTTC.

This clonotype was observed a few times. One junction end disagrees with the germline gene, perhaps due to a read error. CDR3 protein: CSASGLVNTAAFF. The CDR3 bases are TGCAGTGCTAGTGGATTGGTGAACACTGCAGCTTTCTTT. V gene TRBV20-1 combines with J gene TRBJ1-1; D gene uncertain. The CDR3 has 13 amino acids. CDR1 and CDR2 from the germline V gene are DFQATT and SNEGSKA (reference sequence).

Ten or more counts support this clonotype. Here the CDR3 reads CAISPSGPSYEQYF. Here the CDR3 DNA reads TGTGCCATCAGTCCTAGCGGACCGTCCTACGAGCAGTACTTC. The rearrangement joins TRBV10-3 to TRBJ2-7, with 7 bases fitting TRBD2. J lost 1 base, V lost 5 bases, and 5 bases had no gene match. The CDR3 length is 14 residues. Looked up from germline, CDR1 is ENHRY and CDR2 is SYGVKD.

This clonotype was counted ten times or more. In DNA, the CDR3 is TGTGCCTGGTGGCTTACCTATGGTGGCTACACCTTC. Its translation: CAWWLTYGGYTF. The rearrangement joins TRBV30 to TRBJ1-2; D is undetermined. CDR1 is GTSNPN, CDR2 SVGIG, per germline (reference sequence). The CDR3 loop spans 12 amino acids. V dropped 5 bases and J dropped 7 bases, with 14 bases sitting between them.

This rearrangement joins TRBV12-3 or TRBV12-4 to TRBJ2-7; D may be TRBD2 (6 bases). This CDR3 has 14 residues. With 7 bases removed from V and 2 bases from J, the gap between germline ends came to 15 bases. CDR3 loop: CASTTGSPPYEQYF. The DNA of the CDR3 is TGTGCCAGCACCACCGGGAGTCCCCCCTACGAGCAGTACTTC.

This clonotype has ten or more counts. The V call is TRBV28, the J call TRBJ2-5, with TRBD2 matching 12 bases. CDR1 and CDR2 (germline): MDHEN, SYDVKM. This CDR3 is 16 amino acids long. The ends lost 8 bases at V and 5 bases at J; junction bases unmatched: 12. The CDR3 DNA is TGTGCCAGCGTTGGCACTAGCGGGAGGACGGTTGAGACCCAGTACTTC. As protein: CASVGTSGRTVETQYF.

The chain uses TRBV6-1 and TRBJ2-6, with D possibly matching TRBD2 (5 bases). V dropped 2 bases and J dropped 0 bases, with 8 bases sitting between them. This CDR3 contains 16 residues. Germline lookup yields CDR1 MNHNS and CDR2 SASEGT. This chain's CDR3 is CASSEMRASGANVLTF. The CDR3 coding sequence is TGTGCCAGCAGTGAAATGAGGGCCTCTGGGGCCAACGTCCTGACTTTC.

This CDR3 is CASIMTGGENIQYF. CDR3 nucleotides: TGTGCCAGTATTATGACAGGGGGGGAGAACATTCAGTACTTC. This sequence joins TRBV19 and TRBJ2-4; TRBD1 agrees at 9 bases. Unmatched junction bases numbered 8, after V lost 7 bases and J lost 7 bases. This CDR3 contains 14 residues. Germline CDR1 reads LNHDA; CDR2 reads SQIVND (reference sequence).

This clonotype was seen repeatedly, ten times or more. J is TRBJ1-3 and V is TRBV10-3; D not certain. This CDR3 is 15 amino acids long. Germline V gene lookup returns CDR1 ENHRY and CDR2 SYGVKD. Trimming pared 3 bases from V and 0 bases from J, leaving 9 bases between. The CDR3 here is CAISEQANSGNTIYF. DNA of the CDR3: TGTGCCATCAGTGAACAAGCCAACTCTGGAAACACCATATATTTT.